The rows below give T cell receptor beta chains drawn from one sample of a study of T cells in localized non-small cell lung cancer. The table came from immunoSEQ multiplex PCR; TCRdb's copy has only in-frame clones and leaves some out. The table has over 30,000 clones, 75% to 90% seen once. This sample comprised peripheral blood, obtained before any cancer treatment. The receptors originated from a man between 35 and 75 years old with stage I lung adenocarcinoma. CDR3s include the opening cysteine and the closing phenylalanine or tryptophan. A D gene is named only where the DNA matches it firmly. Only part of the rows carry a size: once, few, many, or a class if the clone is expanded.

v_call: TRBV7-2; j_call: TRBJ2-2; clone_size: NA; d_call: NA; cdr3_nt: TGTGCCAGCAGCTTAGACAACACCGGGGAGCTGTTTTTT; cdr3_aa: CASSLDNTGELFF
v_call: TRBV18; j_call: TRBJ2-7; clone_size: once; d_call: NA; cdr3_nt: TGCGCCAGCTCACCAGATTCGCTAAACGAGCAGTACTTC; cdr3_aa: CASSPDSLNEQYF
v_call: TRBV19; j_call: TRBJ2-7; clone_size: once; d_call: NA; cdr3_nt: TGTGCCAGTAGTATAGGTACAGGGACCGGCTACGAGCAGTACTTC; cdr3_aa: CASSIGTGTGYEQYF
v_call: TRBV10-3; j_call: TRBJ2-3; clone_size: once; d_call: TRBD2; cdr3_nt: TGTGCCACCCAGCGGGGCCAAGCAGCAGATACGCAGTATTTT; cdr3_aa: CATQRGQAADTQYF
v_call: TRBV9; j_call: TRBJ1-2; clone_size: NA; d_call: NA; cdr3_nt: TGTGCCGGCAGCTCCCTGGAAGGTGGCTACACCTTC; cdr3_aa: CAGSSLEGGYTF
v_call: TRBV10-2; j_call: TRBJ2-7; clone_size: NA; d_call: NA; cdr3_nt: TGCGCCAGCAGTGGGCCCGACACGGCGGGTTCTCACGAGCAGTACTTC; cdr3_aa: CASSGPDTAGSHEQYF
v_call: TRBV18; j_call: TRBJ2-2; clone_size: NA; d_call: NA; cdr3_nt: TGTGCCAGCTCACTCAGGGAGATTCGGACCGGGGAGCTGTTTTTT; cdr3_aa: CASSLREIRTGELFF
v_call: TRBV18; j_call: TRBJ1-1; clone_size: NA; d_call: TRBD1; cdr3_nt: TGTGCCAGCTCACTCTCGACAGGGTCCGTTGAAGCTTTCTTT; cdr3_aa: CASSLSTGSVEAFF
v_call: TRBV5-1; j_call: TRBJ1-6; clone_size: few; d_call: NA; cdr3_nt: TGCGCCAGCAGCCCGGTCAACTCCCGAAATTCACCCCTCCACTTT; cdr3_aa: CASSPVNSRNSPLHF
v_call: TRBV19; j_call: TRBJ1-5; clone_size: NA; d_call: NA; cdr3_nt: TGTGCCAGTAGTATAGGCGGGGGCGGTTATCAGCCCCAGCATTTT; cdr3_aa: CASSIGGGGYQPQHF
v_call: TRBV5-4; j_call: TRBJ1-2; clone_size: NA; d_call: NA; cdr3_nt: TGTGCCAGCAGCTACGTCAGGGTTTCCAGCCCTGGCTACACCTTC; cdr3_aa: CASSYVRVSSPGYTF
v_call: TRBV6-1; j_call: TRBJ2-7; clone_size: NA; d_call: NA; cdr3_nt: TGTGCCAGCAGAATCAGCGAGACAGCCTACGAGCAGTACTTC; cdr3_aa: CASRISETAYEQYF
v_call: TRBV6-6; j_call: TRBJ1-5; clone_size: NA; d_call: TRBD1; cdr3_nt: TGTGCCAGCAAGGGGGCGGCGAATAGCAATCAGCCCCAGCATTTT; cdr3_aa: CASKGAANSNQPQHF
v_call: TRBV5-6; j_call: TRBJ2-1; clone_size: NA; d_call: NA; cdr3_nt: TGTGCCAGCAGCCCCGGGACTGGCTCCTACAATGAGCAGTTCTTC; cdr3_aa: CASSPGTGSYNEQFF
v_call: TRBV19; j_call: TRBJ1-1; clone_size: NA; d_call: NA; cdr3_nt: TGTGCCAGTAGTATTTTAGGAGGGGCTTTCTTT; cdr3_aa: CASSILGGAFF
v_call: TRBV6-1; j_call: TRBJ1-5; clone_size: NA; d_call: NA; cdr3_nt: TGTGCCAGCGATCGGGGAAGAAATCAGCCCCAGCATTTT; cdr3_aa: CASDRGRNQPQHF
v_call: TRBV7-9; j_call: TRBJ2-5; clone_size: NA; d_call: NA; cdr3_nt: TGTGCCAGCAGCTTCGGAGGGATGGGCGGTAAACAAGAGACCCAGTACTTC; cdr3_aa: CASSFGGMGGKQETQYF
v_call: TRBV5-1; j_call: TRBJ2-7; clone_size: NA; d_call: NA; cdr3_nt: TGCGCCAGCAGGGCGCCGGGACGGTCGTACGAGCAGTACTTC; cdr3_aa: CASRAPGRSYEQYF
v_call: TRBV27; j_call: TRBJ2-6; clone_size: NA; d_call: NA; cdr3_nt: TGTGCCAGCAGCCCCCAGGGCTCTGGGGCCAACGTCCTGACTTTC; cdr3_aa: CASSPQGSGANVLTF
v_call: TRBV29-1; j_call: TRBJ2-5; clone_size: NA; d_call: NA; cdr3_nt: TGCAGCGTAGCTGACAACGAGGGTGGGATGGAGACCCAGTACTTC; cdr3_aa: CSVADNEGGMETQYF
v_call: TRBV11-2; j_call: TRBJ2-7; clone_size: NA; d_call: NA; cdr3_nt: TGTGCCAGCAGCTTAGAACACCCGAGCTCCTACGAGCAGTACTTC; cdr3_aa: CASSLEHPSSYEQYF
v_call: TRBV6-5; j_call: TRBJ2-1; clone_size: once; d_call: TRBD2; cdr3_nt: TGTGCCAGCGGTGGCGGGGGGACCTACAATGAGCAGTTCTTC; cdr3_aa: CASGGGGTYNEQFF
v_call: TRBV7-6; j_call: TRBJ2-7; clone_size: NA; d_call: TRBD1; cdr3_nt: TGTGCCAGCAGCCCTGGTACAGGGGGCCATTACGAGCAGTACTTC; cdr3_aa: CASSPGTGGHYEQYF
v_call: TRBV6-6; j_call: TRBJ1-5; clone_size: NA; d_call: NA; cdr3_nt: TGTGCCAGCAGTTCGGAGCGGAGGGGCCAGCCCCAGCATTTT; cdr3_aa: CASSSERRGQPQHF
v_call: TRBV5-5; j_call: TRBJ2-5; clone_size: NA; d_call: NA; cdr3_nt: TGTGCCAGCAGCACTAGAGAAGAGACCCAGTACTTC; cdr3_aa: CASSTREETQYF
v_call: TRBV4-2; j_call: TRBJ2-3; clone_size: NA; d_call: NA; cdr3_nt: TGTGCCAGCAGCCAAGCCCTCACCACAGATACGCAGTATTTT; cdr3_aa: CASSQALTTDTQYF
v_call: TRBV5-1; j_call: TRBJ2-3; clone_size: NA; d_call: TRBD2; cdr3_nt: TGCGCCAGCAGCTCGGGACTAGCGGGGGACCCGGATACGCAGTATTTT; cdr3_aa: CASSSGLAGDPDTQYF
v_call: TRBV7-8; j_call: TRBJ2-5; clone_size: NA; d_call: TRBD2; cdr3_nt: TGTGCCAGCAGCGTTGCGGGGGGGCCGGAGACCCAGTACTTC; cdr3_aa: CASSVAGGPETQYF
v_call: TRBV9; j_call: TRBJ1-1; clone_size: once; d_call: NA; cdr3_nt: TGTGCCAGCAGCGTAGGGTGGGGTGTAAGCACTGAAGCTTTCTTT; cdr3_aa: CASSVGWGVSTEAFF
v_call: TRBV5-1; j_call: TRBJ1-1; clone_size: NA; d_call: NA; cdr3_nt: TGCGCCAGCAGCTTGGCCGCGGATGGCAACACTGAAGCTTTCTTT; cdr3_aa: CASSLAADGNTEAFF
v_call: TRBV19; j_call: TRBJ1-1; clone_size: NA; d_call: NA; cdr3_nt: TGTGCCAGTAGTATAGTGTTGGGCGGAGAAGCTTTCTTT; cdr3_aa: CASSIVLGGEAFF
v_call: TRBV4-1; j_call: TRBJ2-3; clone_size: NA; d_call: NA; cdr3_nt: TGCGCCAGCAGCCAATTTTGGAGCGAGTCGCAGTATTTT; cdr3_aa: CASSQFWSESQYF
v_call: TRBV6-1; j_call: TRBJ1-4; clone_size: NA; d_call: NA; cdr3_nt: TGTGCCAGCAGCGCAGGGAGGAGTAATGAAAAACTGTTTTTT; cdr3_aa: CASSAGRSNEKLFF
v_call: TRBV5-1; j_call: TRBJ2-2; clone_size: once; d_call: TRBD1; cdr3_nt: TGCGCCAGCAGCGCGGGACAGGCCACCGGGGAGCTGTTTTTT; cdr3_aa: CASSAGQATGELFF
v_call: TRBV6-5; j_call: TRBJ1-6; clone_size: NA; d_call: TRBD1; cdr3_nt: TGTGCCAGCAGTCTTACAGGGGGCTCACCCCTCCACTTT; cdr3_aa: CASSLTGGSPLHF
v_call: TRBV27; j_call: TRBJ1-1; clone_size: few; d_call: NA; cdr3_nt: TGTGCCAGCAGGATGGGGGCGAACACTGAAGCTTTCTTT; cdr3_aa: CASRMGANTEAFF
v_call: TRBV19; j_call: TRBJ1-5; clone_size: NA; d_call: TRBD1; cdr3_nt: TGTGCCAGTAGTATACGGGACAGGGGGCTAGTACAGCCCCAGCATTTT; cdr3_aa: CASSIRDRGLVQPQHF
v_call: TRBV29-1; j_call: TRBJ2-7; clone_size: NA; d_call: NA; cdr3_nt: TGCAGCGTTGTCCGACGGGGGGCCCTCTACGAGCAGTACTTC; cdr3_aa: CSVVRRGALYEQYF
v_call: TRBV2; j_call: TRBJ2-3; clone_size: NA; d_call: TRBD1; cdr3_nt: TGTGCCAGCAGGGGTGGGACAGGGGGGACTAGCACAGATACGCAGTATTTT; cdr3_aa: CASRGGTGGTSTDTQYF
v_call: TRBV27; j_call: TRBJ2-1; clone_size: once; d_call: TRBD1; cdr3_nt: TGTGCCAGCAGTGACAGGGACTCCTACAATGAGCAGTTCTTC; cdr3_aa: CASSDRDSYNEQFF
v_call: TRBV6-1; j_call: TRBJ2-5; clone_size: NA; d_call: NA; cdr3_nt: TGTGCCAGCAGTGTGGGGAGTGAAGGGGGGCCCAGGTTCGGTGAGACCCAGTACTTC; cdr3_aa: CASSVGSEGGPRFGETQYF
v_call: TRBV29-1; j_call: TRBJ1-4; clone_size: NA; d_call: NA; cdr3_nt: TGCAGCGCTGGTCAGGGTGGGGAAAAACTGTTTTTT; cdr3_aa: CSAGQGGEKLFF
v_call: TRBV6-1; j_call: TRBJ1-6; clone_size: few; d_call: NA; cdr3_nt: TGTGCCAGCATTGCTCAGGACAGCTATAATTCACCCCTCCACTTT; cdr3_aa: CASIAQDSYNSPLHF
v_call: TRBV30; j_call: TRBJ2-7; clone_size: NA; d_call: TRBD2; cdr3_nt: TGTGCCTGGAGTGTTCCGGGACTAGCGGGGGGGCCTAGACCCTACGAGCAGTACTTC; cdr3_aa: CAWSVPGLAGGPRPYEQYF
v_call: TRBV5-1; j_call: TRBJ2-5; clone_size: NA; d_call: TRBD2; cdr3_nt: TGCGCCAGCAGCTTGGCACCTAGCGGACAAGAGACCCAGTACTTC; cdr3_aa: CASSLAPSGQETQYF
v_call: TRBV13; j_call: TRBJ2-7; clone_size: few; d_call: NA; cdr3_nt: TGTGCCAGCAGCTTAGGGGCTACCACCTACGAGCAGTACTTC; cdr3_aa: CASSLGATTYEQYF